Listed below are T cell receptor beta chains from one sample, sequenced in a study of blood T cell repertoires in COVID-19. Sequenced by immunoSEQ multiplex PCR; TCRdb stores in-frame clones only, minus some. Of about 210,000 clones in the sample, about four fifths were seen once. Specimen: peripheral blood. The receptors were sampled from a man aged 50 to 59 with active or convalescent COVID-19. CDR3s include the opening cysteine and the closing phenylalanine or tryptophan. The D gene is left open where the match is weak. Some rows mark clone size as missing; the rest say once, few, many or name a class of expanded clone.

>TRBV9|TRBJ2-3|TRBD2|NA
CASSALAGGLTDTQYF
TGTGCCAGCAGCGCACTAGCGGGGGGTCTCACAGATACGCAGTATTTT
>TRBV28|TRBJ2-3|TRBD2|NA
CASSLPFSGRAGGDTQYF
TGTGCCAGCAGTTTACCCTTTAGCGGGAGGGCCGGCGGAGATACGCAGTATTTT
>TRBV19|TRBJ1-5|NA|NA
CASIGSYSNQPQHF
TGTGCCAGTATAGGGAGTTATAGCAATCAGCCCCAGCATTTT
>TRBV5-6|TRBJ1-2|NA|NA
CASSLDGPGGYGYTF
TGTGCCAGCAGCTTGGATGGACCCGGGGGGTATGGCTACACCTTC
>TRBV2|TRBJ1-5|TRBD1|NA
CASSPGTAVNQPQHF
TGTGCCAGCAGTCCCGGGACAGCAGTCAATCAGCCCCAGCATTTT
>TRBV19|TRBJ1-4|NA|once
CASSISLLAILGGKLFF
TGTGCCAGTAGTATTTCCCTCCTTGCGATACTGGGGGGAAAACTGTTTTTT
>TRBV2|TRBJ2-2|NA|NA
CASSERPRVIPGELFF
TGTGCCAGCAGTGAAAGACCCAGGGTGATCCCGGGGGAGCTGTTTTTT
>TRBV6-5|TRBJ1-3|TRBD1|few
CASRIAGGTGNTIYF
TGTGCCAGCAGAATCGCAGGGGGGACTGGAAACACCATATATTTT
>TRBV5-4|TRBJ1-1|NA|NA
CASSQQGVEAFF
TGTGCCAGCAGTCAACAGGGTGTTGAAGCTTTCTTT
>TRBV10-1|TRBJ2-3|TRBD2|NA
CASSKTSGGGDTQYF
TGCGCCAGCAGCAAGACTAGCGGAGGGGGGGATACGCAGTATTTT
>TRBV11-2|TRBJ2-3|TRBD2|many
CASSLRSGRNTDTQYF
TGTGCCAGCAGCCTACGAAGCGGGAGGAACACAGATACGCAGTATTTT
>TRBV6-5|TRBJ1-2|TRBD1|NA
CASSRDRVGYTF
TGTGCCAGCAGCAGGGACAGGGTTGGCTACACCTTC
>TRBV6-2/TRBV6-3|TRBJ2-7|TRBD1|NA
CASSPPRGLISYEQYF
TGTGCCAGCAGTCCGCCGAGGGGGCTAATCTCCTACGAGCAGTACTTC
>TRBV5-1|TRBJ1-1|NA|NA
CASSSGQVHLNTEAFF
TGCGCCAGCAGCTCAGGGCAGGTCCATTTGAACACTGAAGCTTTCTTT
>TRBV11-2|TRBJ1-5|NA|NA
CASSLERELQPQHF
TGTGCCAGCAGCTTAGAGAGGGAGTTACAGCCCCAGCATTTT
>TRBV28|TRBJ1-5|NA|NA
CASRRRDSNSNQPQHF
TGTGCCAGCAGGAGGAGGGACTCCAATAGCAATCAGCCCCAGCATTTT
>TRBV29-1|TRBJ2-1|TRBD2|NA
CSAARGVSYNEQFF
TGCAGCGCCGCCCGGGGGGTTTCCTACAATGAGCAGTTCTTC
>TRBV30|TRBJ2-1|NA|NA
CAWSLSEWNNEQFF
TGTGCCTGGAGCCTCTCGGAGTGGAACAATGAGCAGTTCTTC
>TRBV19|TRBJ1-1|NA|NA
CASRGQNTEAFF
TGTGCCAGTAGGGGACAAAACACTGAAGCTTTCTTT
>TRBV28|TRBJ1-4|TRBD1|NA
CASSSQRDSLNEKLFF
TGTGCCAGCAGTTCCCAAAGGGACAGCCTTAATGAAAAACTGTTTTTT
>TRBV7-8|TRBJ2-7|TRBD1|NA
CASSLGLQGVGEQYF
TGTGCCAGCAGCTTAGGGTTGCAGGGGGTGGGCGAGCAGTACTTC
>TRBV12-2|TRBJ1-1|NA|NA
CASRRRGDSVNTEAFF
TGTGCAAGTCGCCGAAGAGGGGACAGTGTGAACACTGAAGCTTTCTTT
>TRBV19|TRBJ2-4|NA|NA
CASSSRGVGKNIQYF
TGTGCCAGTAGCTCTCGTGGAGTTGGCAAAAACATTCAGTACTTC
>TRBV21-1|TRBJ2-4|NA|NA
CASSALPQGAKNIQYF
TGTGCCAGCAGCGCCCTTCCCCAGGGAGCCAAAAACATTCAGTACTTC
>TRBV30|TRBJ2-7|NA|NA
CAWSGGFSSYEQYF
TGTGCCTGGAGTGGGGGCTTTAGCTCCTACGAGCAGTACTTC
>TRBV6-5|TRBJ1-2|NA|NA
CASSYSGVRGHGYTF
TGTGCCAGCAGTTACTCGGGTGTCAGGGGTCATGGCTACACCTTC
>TRBV19|TRBJ1-4|NA|NA
CASSISRGREKLFF
TGTGCCAGTAGTATATCCCGCGGGAGAGAAAAACTGTTTTTT
>TRBV28|TRBJ1-2|TRBD1|NA
CASSLSRQGARGYTF
TGTGCCAGCAGTTTATCCCGACAGGGGGCGCGGGGCTACACCTTC
>TRBV7-8|TRBJ1-1|TRBD1|NA
CASHDRGPGTEAFF
TGTGCCAGCCATGACAGGGGGCCCGGCACTGAAGCTTTCTTT
>TRBV15|TRBJ1-6|TRBD1|NA
CATSRGQGENSPLHF
TGTGCCACCAGCAGAGGACAGGGGGAGAATTCACCCCTCCACTTT
>TRBV2|TRBJ2-6|NA|NA
CASSEAGAGALRANVLTF
TGTGCCAGCAGTGAAGCGGGGGCTGGGGCTCTTAGGGCCAACGTCCTGACTTTC
>TRBV4-3|TRBJ1-2|NA|NA
CASSQDGVGYTF
TGCGCCAGCAGCCAAGACGGGGTCGGCTACACCTTC
>TRBV9|TRBJ2-3|NA|once
CASSLGPPDTQYF
TGTGCCAGCAGCTTGGGCCCGCCGGATACGCAGTATTTT
>TRBV29-1|TRBJ2-7|NA|once
CSVEDSAGTYEQYF
TGCAGCGTTGAAGATTCCGCCGGGACCTACGAGCAGTACTTC
>TRBV19|TRBJ2-7|NA|NA
CASSSQGYEQYF
TGTGCCAGTAGTTCGCAGGGGTACGAGCAGTACTTC
>TRBV3-1/TRBV3-2|TRBJ2-3|TRBD2|NA
CASSRFSGRGDTQYF
TGTGCCAGCAGTCGATTTAGCGGGAGGGGGGATACGCAGTATTTT
>TRBV3-1/TRBV3-2|TRBJ1-2|NA|NA
CASSQGRVGGYTF
TGTGCCAGCAGCCAAGGCAGGGTAGGAGGCTACACCTTC